These 30 T cell receptor beta chains originate from one sample sequenced in a study of Tregs in tolerant kidney transplant recipients. The assay was immunoSEQ multiplex PCR, and TCRdb's table has in-frame clones only and misses some. The repertoire holds around 50,000 clones, with roughly nine tenths as singletons. The nonmyeloablative bone marrow transplants came from related graft donors, with transient mixed chimerism. Sequenced material: CD8+ T cells from blood (PBMCs), taken 24 months after the transplant. The receptor source for this set is a human patient who received a combined kidney and bone marrow transplant. Among the T cells, some may be from the graft donor.

The rearrangement links TRBV7-3 to TRBJ1-2; 7 bases are shared with TRBD1. The CDR3 spans 14 residues. Per germline, CDR1 SGHTA and CDR2 FQGTGA. Trimming removed 0 bases from V and 4 bases from J; junction bases left unmatched: 2. In DNA form, the CDR3 reads TGTGCCAGCAGCTTAACGCCAGGGGGCTATGGCTACACCTTC. This codes for CASSLTPGGYGYTF. The whole variable domain, remainder taken from reference TRBV7-3 and TRBJ1-2, is GAGVSQTPSNKVTEKGKYVELRCDPISGHTALYWYRQSLGQGPEFLIYFQGTGAADDSGLPNDRFFAVRPEGSVSTLKIQRTERGDSAVYLCASSLTPGGYGYTFGSGTRLTVV.

V gene TRBV7-9 combines with J gene TRBJ2-5; 7 bases agree with TRBD1. The ends lost 7 bases at V and 0 bases at J; junction bases unmatched: 14. CDR1 is SEHNR and CDR2 is FQNEAQ in the germline V gene (reference sequence). CDR3 size: 17 residues. The CDR3 nucleotides are TGTGCCAGCACCCTGGGAGAAACCGGGACAGACCAAGAGACCCAGTACTTC. This encodes CASTLGETGTDQETQYF.

The chain combines TRBV30 with TRBJ2-1, with TRBD2 identical over 8 bases. The CDR3 totals 15 residues. V gave up 0 bases and J gave up 5 bases; unmatched junction bases: 6. Germline CDR1 is GTSNPN and CDR2 is SVGIG (reference sequence). CDR3 nucleotides: TGTGCCTGGAGTGTACTGGGACTAGAAAACAATGAGCAGTTCTTC. Amino acid sequence: CAWSVLGLENNEQFF.

The CDR3: CASSFLAGIIPDTQYF. CDR3 in DNA: TGTGCCAGCAGCTTCCTAGCGGGAATAATCCCAGATACGCAGTATTTT. This chain links TRBV13 with TRBJ2-3; TRBD2 agrees at 9 bases. J lost 4 bases, V lost 3 bases, and 8 bases had no gene match. The V gene's germline CDR1 is PRHDT and CDR2 FYEKMQ (reference sequence). This CDR3 contains 16 residues.

The genes are TRBV7-9 and TRBJ1-5; 7 bases are shared with TRBD1. Germline assignment: CDR1 SEHNR and CDR2 FQNEAQ (reference sequence). Trimming took 5 bases from V and 6 from J; bases not matched to a gene: 7. The CDR3 totals 14 residues. DNA of the CDR3: TGTGCCAGCAGCCCTACAGGGGTGGGTCAGCCCCAGCATTTT. Translation: CASSPTGVGQPQHF. The full variable domain, with the rest looked up from reference TRBV7-9 and TRBJ1-5, is DTGVSQNPRHKITKRGQNVTFRCDPISEHNRLYWYRQTLGQGPEFLTYFQNEAQLEKSRLLSDRFSAERPKGSFSTLEIQRTEQGDSAMYLCASSPTGVGQPQHFGDGTRLSIL.

CDR3 nucleotides: TGTGCCAGCAGTGCCGGGACAGGGGGCTTTTACGAGCAGTACTTC. It codes for CASSAGTGGFYEQYF. J is TRBJ2-7 and V is TRBV6-5; 12 nucleotides line up with TRBD1. This CDR3 has 15 amino acids. Germline trimming cut 5 bases from V and 4 bases from J; bases unmatched to any gene: 6. Germline V CDR1 and CDR2: MNHEY, SVGAGI.

The chain uses TRBV5-4 and TRBJ1-2; 8 nucleotides align to TRBD1. Germline lookup yields CDR1 SGHNT and CDR2 YYREEE (reference sequence). Trimming at V came to 3 bases and at J to 7 bases, leaving 8 bases not matched to a gene. The CDR3 is made up of 14 amino acids. This CDR3 is CASSYGQGVFGYTF. The CDR3 DNA sequence: TGTGCCAGCAGCTACGGACAGGGAGTGTTTGGCTACACCTTC.

The chain is built from TRBV6-5 and TRBJ1-2; perhaps TRBD1 as D (6 bases). The V end lost 4 bases, the J end lost 3 bases, and 15 bases lay between the germline ends. CDR1 is MNHEY, CDR2 SVGAGI, per germline. The CDR3 spans 15 residues. The DNA of the CDR3 is TGTGCCAGCAGTTTTTATGGGACATCCCACTATGGCTACACCTTC. Translating gives CASSFYGTSHYGYTF.

CDR3 loop: CASSLGLFNGYTF. The CDR3, as DNA: TGTGCCAGCAGCTTGGGCCTATTTAATGGCTACACCTTC. The V gene is TRBV5-5, the J gene TRBJ1-2; no clear D. CDR1 is SGHKS, CDR2 YYEKEE, per germline (reference sequence). The length of the CDR3 is 13 residues. The V gene lost 0 bases and the J gene lost 6 bases, with 9 bases spanning the gap.

Only one count was recorded for this clone. This chain uses TRBV9 with TRBJ1-1, with 7 bases matching TRBD1. The germline V gene has CDR1 SGDLS and CDR2 YYNGEE. The CDR3 is 13 amino acids. Trimming at V came to 5 bases and at J to 4 bases, leaving 5 bases not matched to a gene. The CDR3 DNA follows: TGTGCCAGCAGTTACAGGGGAGGCACTGAAGCTTTCTTT. It yields the protein CASSYRGGTEAFF.

The chain uses TRBV4-3 and TRBJ1-3; tentatively, D is TRBD1 (6 bases). V shed 4 bases and J shed 0 bases, with 13 bases lying between them. CDR3 length: 16 amino acids. Germline V lookup: CDR1 LGHNA, CDR2 YSLEER. The DNA for the CDR3 is TGCGCCAGCAGCCTATTAACAGGGACCTCTGGAAACACCATATATTTT. Amino acid sequence: CASSLLTGTSGNTIYF.

V is TRBV9 and J is TRBJ1-1; TRBD1 is a possible D gene (5 bases). This CDR3 has 12 amino acids. Germline-derived CDR1 and CDR2 are SGDLS and YYNGEE. V dropped 2 bases and J dropped 3 bases, with 5 bases sitting between them. CDR3 sequence: CASSVTDTEAFF. The CDR3 DNA is TGTGCCAGCAGCGTGACAGACACTGAAGCTTTCTTT. Using reference TRBV9 and TRBJ1-1 for the parts outside the CDR3, the full variable domain is DSGVTQTPKHLITATGQRVTLRCSPRSGDLSVYWYQQSLDQGLQFLIQYYNGEERAKGNILERFSAQQFPDLHSELNLSSLELGDSALYFCASSVTDTEAFFGQGTRLTVV.

The rearrangement uses TRBV7-3 and TRBJ2-3; 9 bases align to TRBD1. Germline loops: CDR1 SGHTA, CDR2 FQGTGA. The V and J ends lost 5 bases and 3 bases, in that order; junction bases with no gene match: 6. The CDR3 spans 15 residues. The CDR3 DNA reads as TGTGCCAGCAGCGTGGGACAGGGTGGGACAGATACGCAGTATTTT. Residues: CASSVGQGGTDTQYF.

This rearrangement joins TRBV5-1 to TRBJ1-1; 7 bases line up with TRBD1. V lost 4 bases to trimming and J lost 5 bases; unmatched junction nucleotides: 8. This CDR3 is built from 14 residues. Germline loops: CDR1 SGHRS, CDR2 YFSETQ. The DNA for the CDR3 is TGCGCCAGCAGCCACTCGACAGGGCGAACTGAAGCTTTCTTT. Its translation: CASSHSTGRTEAFF.

This clone has a handful of counts. The chain joins TRBV13 to TRBJ2-3, with D possibly being TRBD1 (5 bases). CDR3 length: 14 residues. V gave up 2 bases and J gave up 2 bases, with 8 bases separating them. Germline CDR1 and CDR2: PRHDT and FYEKMQ (reference sequence). The CDR3 bases are TGTGCCAGCAGCTTACCAGGGCACACAGATACGCAGTATTTT. It yields the protein CASSLPGHTDTQYF.

The V gene is TRBV7-9, the J gene TRBJ1-2; the match to TRBD1 covers 9 bases. The CDR3 is 18 residues long. V was clipped by 0 bases and J by 3 bases; unmatched bases: 11. Germline CDR1 and CDR2: SEHNR and FQNEAQ (reference sequence). The CDR3 coding sequence is TGTGCCAGCAGCTTAGCCACAGTTGGGACAGGGTCGCACTATGGCTACACCTTC. Translation gives CASSLATVGTGSHYGYTF.

This chain connects TRBV9 to TRBJ2-4, with D maybe TRBD2 (6 bases). This CDR3 has 16 residues. Trimming removed 4 bases at V and 0 bases at J, with 14 bases between. Germline V gives CDR1 SGDLS, CDR2 YYNGEE. The CDR3 is CASSPGAGAAKNIQYF. In nucleotides, the CDR3 is TGTGCCAGCAGCCCTGGAGCGGGTGCAGCCAAAAACATTCAGTACTTC.

The chain joins TRBV7-6 to TRBJ2-7, with 9 bases matching TRBD1. Per germline, CDR1 SGHVS and CDR2 FNYEAQ. The CDR3 loop spans 15 amino acids. The trim removed 5 bases at V and 4 bases at J, leaving 9 bases unmatched. The DNA for the CDR3 is TGTGCCAGCAGCACTGGGACAGGGTTTCTGTACGAGCAGTACTTC. It encodes CASSTGTGFLYEQYF. Using reference TRBV7-6 and TRBJ2-7 for the parts outside the CDR3, the full variable domain is GAGVSQSPRYKVTKRGQDVALRCDPISGHVSLYWYRQALGQGPEFLTYFNYEAQQDKSGLPNDRFSAERPEGSISTLTIQRTEQRDSAMYRCASSTGTGFLYEQYFGPGTRLTVT.

This clone appeared a single time. The rearrangement uses TRBV19 and TRBJ1-2; 11 bases map to TRBD1. Germline-derived CDR1 and CDR2 are LNHDA and SQIVND (reference sequence). The junction had 4 bases not matched to a gene; V was cut back by 5 bases and J by 2 bases. This CDR3 spans 15 amino acids. The CDR3 loop is CASSPGQGANYGYTF. In nucleotides, the CDR3 is TGTGCCAGTAGTCCCGGACAGGGGGCCAACTATGGCTACACCTTC.

The chain carries TRBV27 and TRBJ2-7, with a weak D call TRBD1 (5 bases). V shed 8 bases and J shed 3 bases, with 17 bases lying between them. The CDR3 contains 14 residues. From germline, CDR1 is MNHEY and CDR2 SMNVEV (reference sequence). The CDR3 sequence: CASALQGLNYEQYF. The DNA for the CDR3 is TGTGCCAGCGCTCTTCAGGGTTTGAACTACGAGCAGTACTTC.

The CDR3 region has the DNA TGTGCCAGCAGCTACGGACTAGTATACTACAATGAGCAGTTCTTC. The encoded protein is CASSYGLVYYNEQFF. This sequence joins TRBV7-2 and TRBJ2-1; 7 nucleotides match TRBD2. V shed 4 bases, J shed 3 bases, and the junction held 6 bases outside the gene matches. Germline CDR1 is SGHTA and CDR2 is FQGNSA. This CDR3 is 15 amino acids long.

This chain joins TRBV27 and TRBJ2-5, with D possibly being TRBD2 (5 bases). The germline gives CDR1 MNHEY, CDR2 SMNVEV (reference sequence). The CDR3 runs to 15 residues. V lost 4 bases, J lost 5 bases, and 17 bases lay in between. This CDR3 is CASSSTTREGETQYF. CDR3 DNA: TGTGCCAGCAGTTCGACCACTCGGGAAGGGGAGACCCAGTACTTC.

This chain links TRBV6-1 with TRBJ2-7; 11 bases align to TRBD2. This CDR3 spans 15 amino acids. J was trimmed by 7 bases and V by 1 base; bases with no gene match: 6. Germline lookup yields CDR1 MNHNS and CDR2 SASEGT. The CDR3 here is CASSEDSGGALEQYF. CDR3 nucleotide sequence: TGTGCCAGCAGTGAAGATAGCGGGGGGGCGTTGGAGCAGTACTTC.

This sequence joins TRBV7-8 and TRBJ1-2; possibly TRBD1 for D (6 bases). V lost 8 bases, J lost 7 bases, and 20 bases lay in between. Germline V gene data show CDR1 as SGHVS and CDR2 as FQNEAQ. The CDR3 loop spans 14 amino acids. CDR3 DNA: TGTGCCAGCGGGACGTCCGGGACAATCGGTGGCTACACCTTC. Translated: CASGTSGTIGGYTF.

The chain has TRBV2 and TRBJ1-1; unclear D gene. The CDR3 covers 11 residues. Germline assignment: CDR1 SNHLY and CDR2 FYNNEI. V was cut by 6 bases and J by 3 bases, with 5 bases left in between. CDR3 in amino acids: CASSTYTEAFF. The DNA for the CDR3 is TGTGCCAGCAGCACATACACTGAAGCTTTCTTT.

The genes are TRBV30 and TRBJ1-1; D unclear. This CDR3 comprises 13 residues. Trimming took 0 bases from V and 1 from J, leaving 6 bases between them. CDR1 GTSNPN and CDR2 SVGIG come from the germline V gene (reference sequence). The CDR3 bases are TGTGCCTGGAGTGTACTCCAGAACACTGAAGCTTTCTTT. Translation gives CAWSVLQNTEAFF.

The V and J genes are TRBV29-1 and TRBJ2-1, with 10 nucleotides matching TRBD2. This CDR3 has 16 amino acids. V lost 0 bases to trimming and J lost 0 bases; unmatched junction nucleotides: 2. The germline CDR1 and CDR2 sequences are SQVTM and ANQGSEA. The CDR3 DNA sequence: TGCAGCGTTGAAGATCTAGCGGGGGACTCCTACAATGAGCAGTTCTTC. Its protein is CSVEDLAGDSYNEQFF.

The rearrangement links TRBV19 to TRBJ1-5, with D unclear. Trimming left V 1 base short and J 0 bases short, with 10 bases between. Germline CDR1 LNHDA, CDR2 SQIVND (reference sequence). The CDR3 runs to 16 residues. The CDR3 loop is CASSIGALFSNQPQHF. In DNA form, the CDR3 reads TGTGCCAGTAGTATAGGGGCGCTCTTTAGCAATCAGCCCCAGCATTTT.

This chain uses TRBV28 with TRBJ2-1; D not certain. Germline loops: CDR1 MDHEN, CDR2 SYDVKM. Trimming took 4 bases from V and 0 from J, leaving 10 bases between them. The CDR3 runs to 15 residues. The CDR3: CASSCDCPSYNEQFF. The CDR3, as DNA: TGTGCCAGCAGTTGCGACTGTCCCTCCTACAATGAGCAGTTCTTC.

This clone was seen only once. The chain employs TRBV4-3 and TRBJ2-2; TRBD2 aligns across 15 bases. CDR1 is LGHNA and CDR2 is YSLEER in the germline V gene. The CDR3 is 17 amino acids. Unmatched junction bases numbered 6, after V lost 5 bases and J lost 5 bases. CDR3 in amino acids: CASSFWTSGGATGELFF. The CDR3 coding sequence is TGCGCCAGCAGCTTCTGGACTAGCGGGGGGGCGACCGGGGAGCTGTTTTTT.